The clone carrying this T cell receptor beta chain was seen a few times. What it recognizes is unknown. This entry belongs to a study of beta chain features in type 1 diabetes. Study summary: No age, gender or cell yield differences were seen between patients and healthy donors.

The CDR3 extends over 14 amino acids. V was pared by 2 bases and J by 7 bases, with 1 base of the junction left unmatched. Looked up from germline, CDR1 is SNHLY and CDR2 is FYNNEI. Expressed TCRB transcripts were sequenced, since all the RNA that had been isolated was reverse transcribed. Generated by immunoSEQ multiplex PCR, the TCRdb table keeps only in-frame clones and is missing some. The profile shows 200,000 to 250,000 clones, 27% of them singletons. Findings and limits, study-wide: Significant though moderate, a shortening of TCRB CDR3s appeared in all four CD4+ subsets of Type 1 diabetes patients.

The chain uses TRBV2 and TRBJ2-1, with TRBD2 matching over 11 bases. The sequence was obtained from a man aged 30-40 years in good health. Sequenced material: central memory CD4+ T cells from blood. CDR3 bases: TGTGCCAGCAGTGAAAGACTAGCGGGAAATGAGCAGTTCTTC. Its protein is CASSERLAGNEQFF. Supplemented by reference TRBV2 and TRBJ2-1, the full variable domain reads EPEVTQTPSHQVTQMGQEVILRCVPISNHLYFYWYRQILGQKVEFLVSFYNNEISEKSEIFDDQFSVERPDGSNFTLKIRSTKLEDSAMYFCASSERLAGNEQFFGPGTRLTVL.